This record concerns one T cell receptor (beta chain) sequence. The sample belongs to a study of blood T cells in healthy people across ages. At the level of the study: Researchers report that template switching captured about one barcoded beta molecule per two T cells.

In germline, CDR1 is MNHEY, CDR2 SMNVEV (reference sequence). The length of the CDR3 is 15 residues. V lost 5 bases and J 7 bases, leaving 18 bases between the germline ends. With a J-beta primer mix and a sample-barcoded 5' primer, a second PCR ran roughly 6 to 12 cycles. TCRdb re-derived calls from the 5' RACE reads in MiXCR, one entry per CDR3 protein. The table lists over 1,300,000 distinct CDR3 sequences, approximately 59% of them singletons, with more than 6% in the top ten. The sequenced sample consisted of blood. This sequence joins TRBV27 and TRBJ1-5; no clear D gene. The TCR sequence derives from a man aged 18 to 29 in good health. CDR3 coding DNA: TGTGCCAGCAGTAACCTAAAACAGAGAACACAGCCCCAGCATTTT. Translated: CASSNLKQRTQPQHF.